The 28 T cell receptor beta chains given below trace back to one sample, sequenced in a study of T cell clonality in common variable immunodeficiency. TCRdb's copy holds only in-frame clones and misses some; the assay was immunoSEQ multiplex PCR. Recorded here are some 53,000 clones, none singletons. Input material: peripheral blood mononuclear cells. Receptors originate from a person aged 18-70 years in good health.

This clone has a count of ten or more. With the read ending 3 residues before the CDR3 end, the germline J gene is used to fill in that end. The chain employs TRBV9 and TRBJ2-1; 7 bases match TRBD2. Germline-derived CDR1 and CDR2 are SGDLS and YYNGEE. The CDR3 loop spans 14 amino acids. V lost 7 bases, J lost 0 bases, and 4 bases stayed unmatched. CDR3 protein: CASSGTTSYNEQFF. The CDR3 DNA, read in part, is TGTGCCAGCTCCGGGACTACCTCCTACAATGAG. Filled out from reference TRBV9 and TRBJ2-1, the complete variable domain reads DSGVTQTPKHLITATGQRVTLRCSPRSGDLSVYWYQQSLDQGLQFLIQYYNGEERAKGNILERFSAQQFPDLHSELNLSSLELGDSALYFCASSGTTSYNEQFFGPGTRLTVL.

This clone was detected ten times or more. The read ends 3 residues before the CDR3 terminus; that terminus is restored from the germline J gene. The chain combines TRBV13 with TRBJ2-2; no clear D. V lost 3 bases, J lost 6 bases, and 8 bases lay in between. This CDR3 is built from 13 residues. The germline V gene has CDR1 PRHDT and CDR2 FYEKMQ (reference sequence). This chain's CDR3 is CASSFNVPGELFF. The part of the CDR3 DNA that was read is TGTGCCAGCAGCTTCAATGTCCCCGGGGAG.

On this clone: Read data end 3 residues before the CDR3 end; the end is taken from the germline J gene. The rearrangement uses TRBV20-1 and TRBJ2-5; possible D gene TRBD1, 6 bases. In germline, CDR1 is DFQATT, CDR2 SNEGSKA (reference sequence). The germline V and J ends were trimmed by 0 bases and 5 bases, with 10 bases remaining between them. CDR3 size: 13 residues. The CDR3 bases that were read are TGCAGTGCTAGAGATACAGGGATGGAGACC. This translates into CSARDTGMET. The complete CDR3 reads CSARDTGMETQYF.

This clone came up many times. The CDR3 is cut off 3 residues early in the read; its end comes from the germline J gene. This chain connects TRBV11-3 to TRBJ2-1; TRBD2 aligns across 10 bases. V was clipped by 6 bases and J by 5 bases; unmatched bases: 7. The CDR3 loop spans 15 amino acids. Germline V lookup: CDR1 SGHNT, CDR2 YENEEA. The CDR3 loop reads CASSLVGLADNEQFF. The CDR3 DNA, read in part, is TGTGCCAGCAGTCTAGTCGGACTAGCGGACAATGAG.

This clone was counted at least ten times. The read terminates 3 residues before the CDR3 end, so the remaining end is supplied by the germline J gene. This rearrangement joins TRBV6-2 or TRBV6-3 to TRBJ2-5; TRBD2 might be the D (7 bases). This CDR3 contains 15 residues. The V end lost 2 bases, the J end lost 2 bases, and 12 bases lay between the germline ends. CDR1 is MNHEY, CDR2 SVGEGT, per germline. The DNA read from the CDR3 is TGTGCCAGCAGTTACGGGGGGGCGGATCAAGAGACC. Its translation is CASSYGGADQET. The entire CDR3 protein is CASSYGGADQETQYF.

This clone has ten or more counts. The read falls 3 residues short of the CDR3 end, and the missing part is taken from the germline J gene. The genes are TRBV20-1 and TRBJ1-4, with a weak D call TRBD1 (5 bases). CDR1 is DFQATT and CDR2 is SNEGSKA in the germline V gene (reference sequence). The V end was cut by 4 bases, the J end by 8 bases, with 14 bases between. CDR3 length: 13 amino acids. The CDR3 protein is CSAMEGRGEKLFF. Incomplete CDR3 DNA: TGCAGTGCTATGGAGGGGAGAGGAGAAAAA.

This clone came up a few times. Coverage ceases 3 residues before the CDR3 finishes, and the germline J gene fills in the end. The V and J genes are TRBV19 and TRBJ2-5; D is unresolved. This CDR3 has 14 residues. V lost 9 bases, J lost 3 bases, and 17 bases lay in between. Germline V CDR1 and CDR2: LNHDA, SQIVND (reference sequence). CDR3 DNA (partial): TGTGCCAGCTCAACTGGGCCCTCCGAAGAGACC. It specifies CASSTGPSEET. The whole CDR3 sequence reads CASSTGPSEETQYF.

This clone has a count of ten or more. Mismatch with germline at one junction end may stem from a read error. The CDR3 is cut off 3 residues early in the read; its end comes from the germline J gene. The chain carries TRBV4-2 and TRBJ2-2; D ambiguous. Germline-derived CDR1 and CDR2 are LGHNA and YNFKEQ. There are 15 residues in the CDR3. The sequenced CDR3 bases are TGCGCCAGCAGCCAAGATCCCGGGTCCACCGGGGAG. This sequence encodes CASSQDPGSTGE. In full, the CDR3 reads CASSQDPGSTGELFF.

This clone was observed at least ten times. Coverage ceases 3 residues before the CDR3 finishes, and the germline J gene fills in the end. The genes are TRBV5-1 and TRBJ2-7, with TRBD2 matching over 13 bases. The CDR3 runs 15 residues. The germline gives CDR1 SGHRS, CDR2 YFSETQ. Trimming cost V 3 bases and J 3 bases; bases outside gene matches: 3. The sequenced CDR3 bases are TGCGCCAGCAGCTCCACTAGCGGGAGGGTCTACGAG. Translating it yields CASSSTSGRVYE. The whole CDR3 is CASSSTSGRVYEQYF.

This clone has ten or more counts. The read halts 3 residues ahead of the CDR3 end, with the missing end drawn from the germline J gene. J is TRBJ2-1 and V is TRBV29-1, with D maybe TRBD2 (6 bases). V gave up 4 bases and J gave up 1 base, with 11 bases separating them. This CDR3 spans 14 amino acids. Germline V gene data show CDR1 as SQVTM and CDR2 as ANQGSEA. The sequenced part of the CDR3 DNA is TGCAGCGTTGGGAGGGGTAGGTCCTACAATGAG. Translating it yields CSVGRGRSYNE. The full CDR3 protein reads CSVGRGRSYNEQFF.

This clone was found many times. The read ends 3 residues shy of where the CDR3 ends; the end is completed using the germline J gene. The chain uses TRBV19 and TRBJ1-4; D is perhaps TRBD1 (6 bases). The V and J ends lost 5 bases and 4 bases respectively, with 11 bases between them. CDR1 and CDR2 from the germline V gene are LNHDA and SQIVND (reference sequence). The CDR3 has 14 amino acids. CDR3 DNA, as far as it was read: TGTGCCAGTAGTCCGTGGACAGATAATGAAAAA. It translates to CASSPWTDNEK. The entire CDR3 reads CASSPWTDNEKLFF. The full variable domain, rest sourced from reference TRBV19 and TRBJ1-4, is DGGITQSPKYLFRKEGQNVTLSCEQNLNHDAMYWYRQDPGQGLRLIYYSQIVNDFQKGDIAEGYSVSREKKESFPLTVTSAQKNPTAFYLCASSPWTDNEKLFFGSGTQLSVL.

This clone was recorded at least ten times. The read ends 3 residues before the CDR3 terminus; that terminus is restored from the germline J gene. The chain carries TRBV5-1 and TRBJ1-1; perhaps TRBD1 as D (6 bases). With 0 bases removed from V and 4 bases from J, the gap between germline ends came to 7 bases. The CDR3 totals 13 residues. From germline, CDR1 is SGHRS and CDR2 YFSETQ. Incomplete CDR3 DNA: TGCGCCAGCAGCTTGGGCAGGGGCACTGAA. Protein sequence: CASSLGRGTE. The full CDR3 reads CASSLGRGTEAFF.

This clone was detected only a few times. The CDR3 end is not reached by the read, which stops 3 residues before it; the germline J gene fills it in. V gene TRBV13 combines with J gene TRBJ1-1, with TRBD1 as a possible D gene (5 bases). The CDR3 spans 14 residues. CDR1 is PRHDT, CDR2 FYEKMQ, per germline (reference sequence). V dropped 2 bases and J dropped 5 bases, with 12 bases sitting between them. CDR3 DNA (partial): TGTGCCAGCAGCTTAATTGGGGGGAGGACTGAA. Translation gives CASSLIGGRTE. The entire CDR3 is CASSLIGGRTEAFF.

This clone was seen at least ten times. The sequence runs out 3 residues before the end of the CDR3; the remainder is reconstructed from the germline J gene. J is TRBJ2-1 and V is TRBV11-3; D remains unclear. Trimming removed 4 bases from V and 4 bases from J, with 11 bases in between. In germline, CDR1 is SGHNT, CDR2 YENEEA. This CDR3 has 14 residues. The CDR3 here is CASSSPGLYNEQFF. The sequenced CDR3 bases are TGTGCCAGCAGCTCCCCAGGCTTATACAATGAG.

With respect to this clone: Read sequence stops 3 residues before the CDR3 end, and the germline J gene provides the missing end. This CDR3 is also generated by other DNA sequences in the sample. This chain connects TRBV7-8 to TRBJ1-2, with TRBD1 as a possible D gene (5 bases). This CDR3 has 11 residues. V shed 8 bases and J shed 5 bases, with 9 bases lying between them. Germline CDR1 and CDR2: SGHVS and FQNEAQ. The CDR3 DNA, read in part, is TGTGCCAGCGGCCAGGGATATGGC. Its translation is CASGQGYG. In full, the CDR3 is CASGQGYGYTF.

This clone was recorded many times. The missing CDR3 end, 3 residues past where the read stops, is filled in from the germline J gene. The V gene is TRBV5-1, the J gene TRBJ2-3; 12 nucleotides line up with TRBD2. CDR3 length: 20 residues. Germline CDR1 and CDR2: SGHRS and YFSETQ. Trimming cost V 4 bases and J 4 bases; bases outside gene matches: 19. The CDR3 reads CASSLQLLGTSGLGADTQYF. CDR3 DNA, as far as it was read: TGCGCCAGCAGCCTTCAACTACTCGGGACTAGCGGGTTGGGGGCAGATACG.

This clone was seen repeatedly, ten times or more. Read sequence stops 3 residues before the CDR3 end, and the germline J gene provides the missing end. The rearrangement joins TRBV2 to TRBJ2-7; TRBD1 aligns across 7 bases. Germline trimming cut 6 bases from V and 2 bases from J; bases unmatched to any gene: 10. The CDR3 loop spans 15 amino acids. Germline CDR1 SNHLY, CDR2 FYNNEI. The CDR3 sequence is CASSVGADRTYEQYF. The sequenced CDR3 bases are TGTGCCAGCAGCGTGGGGGCGGACAGGACCTACGAG.

This clone was seen at least ten times. The read stops 3 residues short of the end of the CDR3; the missing end is completed from the germline J gene. This chain uses TRBV20-1 with TRBJ2-3, with TRBD2 matching over 11 bases. V lost 3 bases, J lost 0 bases, and 20 bases stayed unmatched. This CDR3 is built from 21 residues. Germline CDR1 is DFQATT and CDR2 is SNEGSKA (reference sequence). The DNA read from the CDR3 is TGCAGTGCTAGTGCCCCATTTTTACCGGGACTAGCGGTTTCTAGCACAGATACG. Translated, it gives CSASAPFLPGLAVSSTDT. The complete CDR3 protein is CSASAPFLPGLAVSSTDTQYF.

This clone was seen repeatedly, ten times or more. The missing CDR3 end, 3 residues past where the read stops, is filled in from the germline J gene. The chain recombines TRBV19 with TRBJ1-4; TRBD1 might be the D (6 bases). V shed 5 bases and J shed 3 bases, with 13 bases lying between them. Per germline, CDR1 LNHDA and CDR2 SQIVND (reference sequence). This CDR3 contains 15 residues. Partial CDR3 DNA: TGTGCCAGTAGTCTCACGGACAGATCTAATGAAAAA. Protein product: CASSLTDRSNEK. The whole CDR3 protein reads CASSLTDRSNEKLFF.

This clone has ten or more counts. The read terminates 3 residues ahead of where the CDR3 ends, so the germline J gene completes it. The V call is TRBV7-2, the J call TRBJ2-2; D unresolved. Germline CDR1 and CDR2: SGHTA and FQGNSA. There are 14 residues in the CDR3. V lost 2 bases and J 6 bases, leaving 10 bases between the germline ends. CDR3: CASSLILVSGELFF. The DNA read from the CDR3 is TGTGCCAGCAGCTTAATACTCGTTTCCGGGGAG.

A note on this clone: The CDR3 goes on 3 residues after the read ends, and that part is filled in from the germline J gene. V is TRBV2 and J is TRBJ2-2; the match to TRBD1 covers 8 bases. Looked up from germline, CDR1 is SNHLY and CDR2 is FYNNEI. CDR3 length: 14 residues. CDR3 protein: CASRENRGNSPLFF. Partial CDR3 DNA: TGTGCCAGCAGGGAAAACAGGGGGAATTCACCG.

Concerning this clone itself: Read sequence stops 3 residues before the CDR3 end, and the germline J gene provides the missing end. The chain couples TRBV6-1 to TRBJ2-2; D is possibly TRBD1 or TRBD2 (5 bases each). The CDR3 consists of 15 residues. Germline V gene data show CDR1 as MNHNS and CDR2 as SASEGT. CDR3 residues: CASSDGGAGSEKLFF. Partial CDR3 DNA: TGTGCCAGCAGTGATGGTGGGGCAGGGAGTGAAAAG.

This clone was seen more than once but under ten times. The sequence runs out 3 residues before the end of the CDR3; the remainder is reconstructed from the germline J gene. The chain employs TRBV2 and TRBJ1-1; 7 bases are shared with TRBD1. This CDR3 is built from 14 residues. Germline loops: CDR1 SNHLY, CDR2 FYNNEI. V lost 5 bases and J lost 4; bases outside the gene matches: 7. The CDR3: CASSRQGFGTEAFF. The CDR3 DNA, read in part, is TGTGCCAGCAGTAGACAGGGATTTGGCACTGAA.

As concerns this clone: The CDR3 extends 3 residues past the end of the read, so its final part is completed from the germline J gene. The chain joins TRBV5-1 to TRBJ2-3; D unclear. The CDR3 is made up of 14 amino acids. V was shortened by 0 bases and J by 0 bases, with 5 bases between the two germline ends. Germline CDR1 and CDR2: SGHRS and YFSETQ. The CDR3 bases that were read are TGCGCCAGCAGCTTGGGCACTAGCACAGATACG. Translating gives CASSLGTSTDT. The entire CDR3 reads CASSLGTSTDTQYF.

This clone was detected many times. The read ends 3 residues early relative to the CDR3; the germline J gene fills the gap. This rearrangement joins TRBV20-1 to TRBJ2-7, with TRBD2 matching over 13 bases. Germline loops: CDR1 DFQATT, CDR2 SNEGSKA (reference sequence). V lost 2 bases, J lost 6 bases, and 4 bases stayed unmatched. CDR3 length: 14 residues. Partial CDR3 DNA: TGCAGTGCTAGATCGGGACTAGCGGGACTCGAG. Translated: CSARSGLAGLE. The whole CDR3 region reads CSARSGLAGLEQYF.

Many counts were recorded for this clone. With the read ending 3 residues before the CDR3 end, the germline J gene is used to fill in that end. The V call is TRBV12-3 or TRBV12-4, the J call TRBJ2-7, with TRBD2 matching over 7 bases. Germline trimming cut 7 bases from V and 5 bases from J; bases unmatched to any gene: 14. The CDR3 consists of 15 residues. The CDR3 DNA, read in part, is TGTGCCAGCACCCCGGGGCTAGCGGCCTCTAACGAG. As protein: CASTPGLAASNE. The CDR3 in full is CASTPGLAASNEQYF.

A note on this clone: The sequenced fragment ends 3 residues before the CDR3 boundary, so the rest is inferred from the germline J gene. The V call is TRBV5-6, the J call TRBJ2-7, with 12 bases matching TRBD2. The CDR3 is made up of 15 amino acids. CDR1 SGHDT and CDR2 YYEEEE come from the germline V gene. V was pared by 4 bases and J by 3 bases, with 5 bases of the junction left unmatched. CDR3 sequence reads: CASSLGLAGGYEQYF. CDR3 DNA (partial): TGTGCCAGCAGCCTGGGACTAGCGGGTGGCTACGAG. Based on the CDR3 plus reference TRBV5-6 and TRBJ2-7, the full variable domain is DAGVTQSPTHLIKTRGQQVTLRCSPKSGHDTVSWYQQALGQGPQFIFQYYEEEERQRGNFPDRFSGHQFPNYSSELNVNALLLGDSALYLCASSLGLAGGYEQYFGPGTRLTVT.

This clone was counted many times. The read ends 3 residues shy of where the CDR3 ends; the end is completed using the germline J gene. The V gene is TRBV6-1, the J gene TRBJ1-3; D perhaps matches TRBD1 (5 bases). V was clipped by 3 bases and J by 2 bases, with 14 bases between them. Germline CDR1 MNHNS, CDR2 SASEGT. This CDR3 is built from 16 residues. The covered CDR3 bases are TGTGCCAGCAGTGAGCCGGCCGGCAGGGCTGGAAACACC. Its protein is CASSEPAGRAGNT. The CDR3 reads in full as CASSEPAGRAGNTIYF.